This TCR beta chain was sequenced in a study of regulatory T cells in long-lasting Graves disease. V was shortened by 6 bases and J by 7 bases, with 22 bases between the two germline ends. This CDR3 has 17 residues. CDR1 is MDHEN, CDR2 SYDVKM, per germline. This clonotype has a handful of counts. Library construction for TCR beta used iRepertoire HTBI primers and Arm-PCR of CDR3 regions. TCRdb re-called the multiplex PCR reads with MiXCR, one entry per CDR3 protein. Of about 450,000 distinct CDR3 sequences listed, 11% to 15% are singletons. Noted time point: newly diagnosed GD, antithyroid drugs for less than 3 months. PBMCs were the source of the RNA used for TCR sequencing. These records were also assigned to another study, of T cells in Graves' hyperthyroidism and ophthalmopathy. That work states: Orbital computed tomography, thyroid ultrasound, serum thyroxine and TRAb, and clinical symptoms together informed the diagnoses.

The receptor comes from a woman aged 45-65 years with Graves disease. The sample consisted of peripheral blood mononuclear cells (PBMCs), taken at new diagnosis, from a patient treated with antithyroid drugs. V gene TRBV28 combines with J gene TRBJ1-6; perhaps TRBD1 as D (5 bases). CDR3 in amino acids: CASRDLGQPRKNSPLHF. Written as DNA, the CDR3 is TGTGCCAGCAGAGATTTGGGGCAACCAAGGAAAAATTCACCCCTCCACTTT.